The rows below give T cell receptor beta chains drawn from one sample of a study of blood T cell repertoires in COVID-19. Sequenced by immunoSEQ multiplex PCR; TCRdb stores in-frame clones only, minus some. The table lists 55,000 to 70,000 clones, about four fifths of them singletons. The sequenced sample was peripheral blood. The source of these receptors is a woman of 80 years or more with acute or convalescent COVID-19. Each CDR3 is given with its conserved first and last residue. The D gene is left open where the match is weak. A row's size may be missing; if present it is once, few, many or a size class.

v_call,j_call,d_call,cdr3_length,clone_size,cdr3_nt,cdr3_aa
TRBV7-9,TRBJ2-4,TRBD1,16,once,TGTGCCAGCAGCCGCCAGGGACAGGGAGCCAAAAACATTCAGTACTTC,CASSRQGQGAKNIQYF
TRBV11-1,TRBJ2-1,NA,11,once,TGTGCCAGCAGCCAGGCCCGGGAGCAGTTCTTC,CASSQAREQFF
TRBV2,TRBJ1-6,NA,15,few,TGTGCCAGCAGTACTACTGACAGTTATAATTCACCCCTCCACTTT,CASSTTDSYNSPLHF
TRBV6-5,TRBJ2-5,TRBD2,15,NA,TGTGCCAGCAGTCCTTCTAGCGGGACACAGGCGACCCAGTACTTC,CASSPSSGTQATQYF
TRBV19,TRBJ1-2,NA,15,NA,TGTGCCAGTATCCAGACACCTATCACGGTCTATGGCTACACCTTC,CASIQTPITVYGYTF
TRBV2,TRBJ1-1,NA,14,NA,TGTGCCAGCAGTCTTTCTCTAGGGAACACTGAAGCTTTCTTT,CASSLSLGNTEAFF
TRBV18,TRBJ1-3,TRBD1,16,NA,TGTGCCAGCTCCCAAAGGACAGGGGCATACGGAAACACCATATATTTT,CASSQRTGAYGNTIYF
TRBV9,TRBJ2-3,NA,13,NA,TGTGCCAGCAGCGTAGATCTAACAGATACGCAGTATTTT,CASSVDLTDTQYF
TRBV11-1,TRBJ2-2,NA,15,NA,TGTGCCAGCAGCAAGACAGAGATTAACACCGGGGAGCTGTTTTTT,CASSKTEINTGELFF
TRBV3-1/TRBV3-2,TRBJ1-2,NA,14,NA,TGTGCCAGCAGCCAAGATTCTTCGGGAGGTGGCTACACCTTC,CASSQDSSGGGYTF
TRBV2,TRBJ1-3,NA,12,NA,TGTGCCAGCGCAGGGGCTGGAAACACCATATATTTT,CASAGAGNTIYF